This TCR beta chain was sequenced for a study of blood T cell repertoires in COVID-19. V gave up 5 bases and J gave up 6 bases, with 14 bases separating them. The CDR3 totals 12 residues. Germline V lookup: CDR1 SQVTM, CDR2 ANQGSEA. Sequencing was performed with immunoSEQ multiplex PCR; in TCRdb, only in-frame clones are kept and a portion is missing. Among about 250,000 clones, 80% to 90% were seen once, and the ten largest hold around 15%. The chain employs TRBV29-1 and TRBJ2-7; TRBD1 is a possible D gene (6 bases). This clonotype was sampled from a man in his late teens or twenties who had recovered from COVID-19. The sample consisted of PBMCs or T cells enriched from blood (not recorded which). Here the CDR3 DNA reads TGCAGCGTTATTATCAGGGGTCCCGAGCAGTACTTC. Translated: CSVIIRGPEQYF.